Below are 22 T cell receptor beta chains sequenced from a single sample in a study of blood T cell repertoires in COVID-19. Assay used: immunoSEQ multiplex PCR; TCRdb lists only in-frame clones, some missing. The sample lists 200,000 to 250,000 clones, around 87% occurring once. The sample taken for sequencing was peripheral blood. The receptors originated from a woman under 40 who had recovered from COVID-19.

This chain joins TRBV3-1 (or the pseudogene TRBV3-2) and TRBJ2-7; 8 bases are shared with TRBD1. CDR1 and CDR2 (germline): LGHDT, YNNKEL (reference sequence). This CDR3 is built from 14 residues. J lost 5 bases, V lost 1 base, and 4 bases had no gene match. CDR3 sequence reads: CASSQVAGGNEQYF. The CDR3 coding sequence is TGTGCCAGCAGCCAAGTTGCAGGGGGCAACGAGCAGTACTTC.

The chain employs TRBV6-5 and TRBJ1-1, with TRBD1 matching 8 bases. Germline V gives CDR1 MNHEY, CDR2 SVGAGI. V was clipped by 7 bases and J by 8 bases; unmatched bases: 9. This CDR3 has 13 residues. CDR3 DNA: TGTGCCAGCAAGGACAGGGCCCCTAGGGAAGCTTTCTTT. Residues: CASKDRAPREAFF.

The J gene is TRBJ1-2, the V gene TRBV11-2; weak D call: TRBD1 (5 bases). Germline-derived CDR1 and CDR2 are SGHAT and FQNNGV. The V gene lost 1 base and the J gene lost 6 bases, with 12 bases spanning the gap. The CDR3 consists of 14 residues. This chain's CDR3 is CASSLVGSGHGYTF. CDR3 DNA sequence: TGTGCCAGCAGCTTAGTAGGGTCAGGGCATGGCTACACCTTC.

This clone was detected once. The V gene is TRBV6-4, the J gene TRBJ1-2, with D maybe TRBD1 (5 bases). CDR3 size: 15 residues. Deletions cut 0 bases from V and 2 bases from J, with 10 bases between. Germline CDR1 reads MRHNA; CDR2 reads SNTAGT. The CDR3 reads CASSDSGQKNYGYTF. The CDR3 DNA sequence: TGTGCCAGCAGTGACTCGGGGCAGAAAAACTATGGCTACACCTTC.

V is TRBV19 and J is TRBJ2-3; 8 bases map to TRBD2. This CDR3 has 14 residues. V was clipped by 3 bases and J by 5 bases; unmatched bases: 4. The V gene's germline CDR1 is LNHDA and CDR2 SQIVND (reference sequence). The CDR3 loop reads CASSIGGGQDTQYF. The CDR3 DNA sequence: TGTGCCAGTAGTATCGGGGGGGGGCAAGATACGCAGTATTTT.

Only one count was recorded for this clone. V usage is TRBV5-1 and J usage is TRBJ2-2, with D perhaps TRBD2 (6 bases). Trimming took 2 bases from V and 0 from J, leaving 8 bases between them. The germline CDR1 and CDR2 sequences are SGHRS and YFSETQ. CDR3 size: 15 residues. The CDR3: CASSLRTTNTGELFF. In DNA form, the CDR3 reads TGCGCCAGCAGCTTACGGACTACGAACACCGGGGAGCTGTTTTTT.

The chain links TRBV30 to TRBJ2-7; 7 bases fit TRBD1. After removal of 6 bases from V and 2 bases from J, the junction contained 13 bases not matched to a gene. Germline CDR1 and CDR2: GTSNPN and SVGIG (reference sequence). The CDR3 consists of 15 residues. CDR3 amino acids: CACRPGTAYPYEQYF. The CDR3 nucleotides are TGTGCCTGCCGACCCGGGACAGCCTACCCCTACGAGCAGTACTTC.

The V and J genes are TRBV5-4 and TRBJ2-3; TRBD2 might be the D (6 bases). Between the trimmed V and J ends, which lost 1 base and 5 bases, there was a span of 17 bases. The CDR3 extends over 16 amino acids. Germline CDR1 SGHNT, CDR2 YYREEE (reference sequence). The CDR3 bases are TGTGCCAGCAGCTTGACAGGCCGGGGAGGTAAAGATACGCAGTATTTT. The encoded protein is CASSLTGRGGKDTQYF.

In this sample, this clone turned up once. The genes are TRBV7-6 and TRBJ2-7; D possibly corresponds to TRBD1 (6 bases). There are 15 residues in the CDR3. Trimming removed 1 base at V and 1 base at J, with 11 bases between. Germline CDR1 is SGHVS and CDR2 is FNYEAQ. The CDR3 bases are TGTGCCAGCAGCTTAGAAGGGACACCTTCCTACGAGCAGTACTTC. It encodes CASSLEGTPSYEQYF.

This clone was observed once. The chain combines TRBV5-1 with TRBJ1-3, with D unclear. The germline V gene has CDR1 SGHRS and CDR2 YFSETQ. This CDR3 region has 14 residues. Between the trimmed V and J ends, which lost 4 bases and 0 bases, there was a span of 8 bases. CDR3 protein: CASSGGVSGNTIYF. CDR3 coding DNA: TGCGCCAGCAGCGGCGGGGTCTCTGGAAACACCATATATTTT.

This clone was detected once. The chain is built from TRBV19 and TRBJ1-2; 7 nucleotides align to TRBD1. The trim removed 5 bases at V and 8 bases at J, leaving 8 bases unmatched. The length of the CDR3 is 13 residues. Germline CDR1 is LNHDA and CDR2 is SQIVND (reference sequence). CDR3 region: CASSAYRGGGYTF. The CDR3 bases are TGTGCCAGTAGTGCCTACAGGGGTGGGGGCTACACCTTC.

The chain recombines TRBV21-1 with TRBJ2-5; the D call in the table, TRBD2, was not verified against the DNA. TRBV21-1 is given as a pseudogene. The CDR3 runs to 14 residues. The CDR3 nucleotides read TGTGCCAGCAGCAAGCCCCGCGTCTCGGAGACCCAGTACTTC. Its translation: CASSKPRVSETQYF.

CDR3 in amino acids: CASSKPGTGTTGELFF. In DNA, the CDR3 is TGTGCCAGCAGCAAGCCCGGGACAGGGACCACCGGGGAGCTGTTTTTT. The rearrangement uses TRBV7-9 and TRBJ2-2, with 9 nucleotides matching TRBD1. V was clipped by 5 bases and J by 4 bases; unmatched bases: 8. The CDR3 is 16 residues long. The germline V gene encodes CDR1 SEHNR and CDR2 FQNEAQ (reference sequence).

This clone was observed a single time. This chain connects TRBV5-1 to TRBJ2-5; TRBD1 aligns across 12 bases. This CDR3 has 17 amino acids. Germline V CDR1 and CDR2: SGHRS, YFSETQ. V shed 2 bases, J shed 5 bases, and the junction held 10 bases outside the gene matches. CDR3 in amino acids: CASSLTGTGGARETQYF. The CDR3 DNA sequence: TGCGCCAGCAGCTTAACCGGGACAGGGGGCGCAAGGGAGACCCAGTACTTC.

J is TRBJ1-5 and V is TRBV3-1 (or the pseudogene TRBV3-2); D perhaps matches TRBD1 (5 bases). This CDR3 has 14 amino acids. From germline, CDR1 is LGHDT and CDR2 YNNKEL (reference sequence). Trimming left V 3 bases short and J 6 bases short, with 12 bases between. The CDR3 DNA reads TGTGCCAGCAGCCAGGGAAATACAGGTCAGCCCCAGCATTTT. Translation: CASSQGNTGQPQHF.

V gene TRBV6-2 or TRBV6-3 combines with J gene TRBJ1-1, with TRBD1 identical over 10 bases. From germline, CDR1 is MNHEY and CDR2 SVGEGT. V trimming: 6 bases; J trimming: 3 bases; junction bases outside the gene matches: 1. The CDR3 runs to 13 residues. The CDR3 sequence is CASSGQGDTEAFF. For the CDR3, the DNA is TGTGCCAGCAGCGGACAGGGGGACACTGAAGCTTTCTTT.

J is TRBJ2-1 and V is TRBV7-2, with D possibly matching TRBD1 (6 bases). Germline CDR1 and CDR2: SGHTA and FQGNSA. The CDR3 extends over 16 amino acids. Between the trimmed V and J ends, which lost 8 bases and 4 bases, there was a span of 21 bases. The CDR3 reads CASAFPRDILYNEQFF. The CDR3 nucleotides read TGTGCCAGCGCGTTCCCCCGGGACATTCTTTACAATGAGCAGTTCTTC.

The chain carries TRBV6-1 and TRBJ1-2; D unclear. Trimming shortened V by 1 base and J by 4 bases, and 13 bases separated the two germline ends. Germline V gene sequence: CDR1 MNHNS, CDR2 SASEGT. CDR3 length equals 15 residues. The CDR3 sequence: CASSEGATYCYGYTF. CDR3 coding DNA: TGTGCCAGCAGTGAAGGGGCGACGTACTGCTATGGCTACACCTTC.

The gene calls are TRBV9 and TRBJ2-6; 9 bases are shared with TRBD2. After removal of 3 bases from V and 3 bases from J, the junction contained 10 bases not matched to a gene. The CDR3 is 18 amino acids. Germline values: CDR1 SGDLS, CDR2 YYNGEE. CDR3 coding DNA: TGTGCCAGCAGCGCCCTGACTAGCGGTACGGGTGGGGCCAACGTCCTGACTTTC. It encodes CASSALTSGTGGANVLTF.

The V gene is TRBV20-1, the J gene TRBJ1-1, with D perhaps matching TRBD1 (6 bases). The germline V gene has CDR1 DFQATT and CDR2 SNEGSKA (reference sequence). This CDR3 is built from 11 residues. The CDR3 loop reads CRGTLNTEAFF. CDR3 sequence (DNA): TGCAGGGGGACACTGAACACTGAAGCTTTCTTT.

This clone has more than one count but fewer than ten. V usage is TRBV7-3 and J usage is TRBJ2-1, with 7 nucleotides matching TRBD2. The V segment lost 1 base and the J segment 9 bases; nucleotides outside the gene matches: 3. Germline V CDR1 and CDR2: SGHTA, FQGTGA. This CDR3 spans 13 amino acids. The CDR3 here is CASSLRTSSEQFF. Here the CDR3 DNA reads TGTGCCAGCAGCTTAAGGACTAGTAGTGAGCAGTTCTTC.

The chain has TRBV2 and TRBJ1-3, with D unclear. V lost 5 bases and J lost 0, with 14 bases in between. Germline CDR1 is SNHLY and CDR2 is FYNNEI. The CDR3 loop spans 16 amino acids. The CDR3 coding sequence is TGTGCCAGCAGTACCCCTGAGGGAGACTCTGGAAACACCATATATTTT. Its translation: CASSTPEGDSGNTIYF.